The clone carrying this T cell receptor beta chain was recorded many times. CDR3-region Arm-PCR and iRepertoire HTBI primers produced the TCR beta libraries. From the multiplex PCR reads, TCRdb called clonotypes with MiXCR, one entry per CDR3 protein. The repertoire consists of about 430,000 distinct CDR3 sequences, with 15% occurring once and the leading ten covering roughly 7.7%. These data originate in a study of regulatory T cells in long-lasting Graves disease. Time point defined: newly diagnosed GD, antithyroid drugs for less than 3 months. The authors made the TCR library using RNA they extracted from PBMCs. This CDR3 comprises 15 residues. From germline, CDR1 is SGHRS and CDR2 YFSETQ. V shed 0 bases and J 3 bases; nucleotides not matched to a gene: 3. These same records also appear under a second study, on T cells in Graves' hyperthyroidism and ophthalmopathy. That publication notes: Newly diagnosed hyperthyroidism, duration under 2 months, in patients aged 18 to 65. Patients were excluded because of uncontrolled infection, other autoimmune disease, pregnancy or lactation.

The rearrangement joins TRBV5-1 to TRBJ2-3, with TRBD1 matching 8 bases. Material: peripheral blood mononuclear cells (PBMCs), obtained at new diagnosis, from a patient treated with antithyroid drugs. The receptor comes from a middle-aged woman with Graves disease. CDR3 amino acids: CASSLATGVTDTQYF. CDR3 nucleotides: TGCGCCAGCAGCTTGGCGACAGGGGTTACAGATACGCAGTATTTT. Full variable domain (rest looked up from reference TRBV5-1 and TRBJ2-3): KAGVTQTPRYLIKTRGQQVTLSCSPISGHRSVSWYQQTPGQGLQFLFEYFSETQRNKGNFPGRFSGRQFSNSRSEMNVSTLELGDSALYLCASSLATGVTDTQYFGPGTRLTVL.